This T cell receptor (beta chain) emerged from a study of cytomegalovirus exposure and HLA in healthy donors. Across the study: Findings of an earlier analysis included 117 million unique TCR beta sequences from some 180 million T cells. Notes on the study in general: Investigators reported 150 to 200 TCR beta chains as tied to cytomegalovirus. Most likely, a cluster of highly shared sequence variants arose as a sequencing artifact.

Researchers ran the PCR with 60 Vbeta and 13 Jbeta primers. Libraries were prepared by immunoSEQ multiplex PCR; TCRdb keeps only in-frame clonotypes and omits some of them. The table shows 120,000 or so clones, with 7% to 9.5% occurring only once. As concerns this clone: Its specificity is unknown.

The sequencing sample was made of PBMCs. The sequence derives from a woman aged 40 to 50 in good health and CMV-seropositive.

CDR3: CASSLSGLYTF. The CDR3 nucleotides read TGTGCCAGCAGCCTCTCGGGACTTTACACCTTC. The chain employs TRBV4-2 and TRBJ1-2; possibly TRBD1 for D (5 bases). CDR3 length equals 11 residues. Deletions cut 4 bases from V and 11 bases from J, with 11 bases between. CDR1 and CDR2 (germline): LGHNA, YNFKEQ.